What follows describes a single T cell receptor (beta chain). What antigen it recognizes has not been identified. No base qualities exist here, and no much larger clone lies one base off it. Library preparation used the immunoSEQ multiplex PCR assay. What TCRdb holds here is the immuneACCESS table cut down to in-frame rearrangements. Part of the clones is not present; checked against another copy, under half of the missing clones reflect an unresolved V gene, and the others are unexplained. This sample has 14,000 or so clones in its table, and around a third of those were observed once. In total, the top ten clones hold approximately 5.7% of the sample. The data stem from a study of tumour-infiltrating T cells in Burkitt lymphoma (dated by TCRdb to about 2020). Concerning the study at large: When TCR repertoire data were correlated with clinical outcome, productive clonality turned out to predict both overall and progression-free survival, independent of established prognosticators, age at diagnosis among them.

The germline V and J ends show losses of 2 bases and 2 bases respectively, and no gene match explains 10 bases of the junction. CDR1 is given as MNHEY and CDR2 as SMNVEV, both from the germline V gene (reference sequence). The CDR3 numbers 18 residues from cysteine through phenylalanine. The entry retains the CDR3 DNA only, 54 bases that are in frame from base 1. This receptor was identified in a human donor with diffuse large B-cell lymphoma. In this chain, TRBV27 is recombined with TRBJ2-1, and 9 bases in between align with TRBD2. Sequences were obtained from tumor tissue. The CDR3 region reads CASSLRGGRAKPYNEQFF. The nucleotide sequence is TGTGCCAGCAGTTTAAGGGGCGGGAGGGCCAAGCCCTACAATGAGCAGTTCTTC.